One and the same sample provided the 7 T cell receptor beta chains below, sequenced in a study of cytomegalovirus exposure and HLA in healthy donors. PCR amplification relied on 60 Vbeta primers (plus 13 Jbeta primers). Profiled with immunoSEQ multiplex PCR; TCRdb holds only in-frame clones, not every one. The sample has approximately 150,000 clones, over 70% seen once. The specimen was PBMCs. These receptor sequences come from a male donor in good health and CMV-seronegative.

The V and J genes are TRBV7-6 and TRBJ1-1; 7 nucleotides align to TRBD1. The CDR3 consists of 13 residues. Germline V gene data show CDR1 as SGHVS and CDR2 as FNYEAQ. V gave up 2 bases and J gave up 3 bases; unmatched junction bases: 0. In DNA, the CDR3 is TGTGCCAGCAGCTTACAGGGGGACACTGAAGCTTTCTTT. As protein: CASSLQGDTEAFF.

The gene calls are TRBV6-1 and TRBJ2-7; D is unresolved. The CDR3 loop spans 15 amino acids. Germline V gene sequence: CDR1 MNHNS, CDR2 SASEGT. Trimming left V 0 bases short and J 0 bases short, with 9 bases between. In DNA, the CDR3 is TGTGCCAGCAGTGAAGCCCAGGATCCCTCCTACGAGCAGTACTTC. Amino acid sequence: CASSEAQDPSYEQYF.

The chain employs TRBV14 and TRBJ2-3; D gene uncertain. CDR1 and CDR2 (germline): SGHDN, FVKESK. Trimming took off 1 base at V and 9 bases at J, with 14 bases between the two ends. This CDR3 has 14 amino acids. Written as DNA, the CDR3 is TGTGCCAGCAGCCAAGTCGGCTTCGCCGGGACGCAGTATTTT. Its protein is CASSQVGFAGTQYF.

Here the CDR3 reads CATSRDSQAYEQYF. The DNA for the CDR3 is TGTGCCACCAGCAGAGATTCTCAGGCCTACGAGCAGTACTTC. This chain connects TRBV15 to TRBJ2-7; no clear D gene. From germline, CDR1 is LNHNV and CDR2 YYDKDF (reference sequence). The CDR3 has 14 residues. V lost 0 bases and J lost 2, with 8 bases in between.

The chain joins TRBV6-5 to TRBJ2-5, with 9 bases fitting TRBD1. Germline CDR1 and CDR2: MNHEY and SVGAGI. CDR3 length: 14 residues. V was clipped by 6 bases and J by 5 bases; unmatched bases: 7. The CDR3 DNA follows: TGTGCCAGCAGGTTGACAGGGGGTTATGAGACCCAGTACTTC. Translation: CASRLTGGYETQYF.

The V call is TRBV5-1, the J call TRBJ1-2; no firm D call. The CDR3 covers 16 residues. Germline V CDR1 and CDR2: SGHRS, YFSETQ. Trimming stripped 0 bases from V and 2 bases from J, with 14 bases between. The CDR3 nucleotides are TGCGCCAGCAGCTTGGGGGCAGGAAAGTTAAACTATGGCTACACCTTC. Residues: CASSLGAGKLNYGYTF.

The chain has TRBV5-4 and TRBJ2-7, with 13 bases identical to TRBD2. The CDR3 is 15 amino acids. Unmatched junction bases numbered 4, after V lost 0 bases and J lost 7 bases. Germline V gene sequence: CDR1 SGHNT, CDR2 YYREEE (reference sequence). CDR3 in DNA: TGTGCCAGCAGCTTGGCTGAGACTAGCGGGGGGGAGCAGTACTTC. It codes for CASSLAETSGGEQYF.